Listed below are T cell receptor beta chains from one sample, sequenced in a study of shared clonotypes between healthy human individuals. Clones were read by immunoSEQ multiplex PCR, and TCRdb kept only the in-frame ones, dropping some. In the table there are roughly 2.1 million clones, under 95% of which are singletons. Sequenced material: naive CD8+ T cells from PBMCs. These receptors all stem from a man aged 18 to 29 in good health. Some clones in this sample may be carry-over from other donors' samples. The CDR3 runs from the conserved cysteine through the conserved F or W. The order of the fields is clone size, J gene, D gene, V gene, CDR3 DNA, CDR3 protein. D genes are given only for firm matches. Size is stated for part of the rows, as once, few or many counts, or as a class when the clone is expanded.

- TRBJ2-1 TRBD2 TRBV9 TGTGCCAGCAGCGAGGGGACTAGCGGGAACCTCTGGAATGAGCAGTTCTTC CASSEGTSGNLWNEQFF
- TRBJ2-6 - TRBV9 TGTGCCAGCAGCGTAGATCTCGAAGGATGGGGCAGGGGAATTGGGGCCAACGTCCTGACTTTC CASSVDLEGWGRGIGANVLTF
- TRBJ2-7 - TRBV6-5 TGTGCCAGCGGGCAGGGGCCGACCTACGAGCAGTACTTC CASGQGPTYEQYF
few TRBJ1-1 TRBD1 TRBV2 TGTGCCAGTTGGGGGACAGACCTAGTGAACACTGAAGCTTTCTTT CASWGTDLVNTEAFF
- TRBJ2-1 TRBD2 TRBV6-1 TGTGCCAGCCTTGGACTAGCGGGAGGTGGTAATGAGCAGTTCTTC CASLGLAGGGNEQFF
- TRBJ2-1 TRBD1 TRBV5-1 TGCGCCAGCAGCCCGGACAGGGGCACCGGCAATGAGCAGTTCTTC CASSPDRGTGNEQFF
- TRBJ2-3 - TRBV28 TGTGCCAGCAGTTCCCTCCTGACAGGTTCGGCTTATACGCAGTATTTT CASSSLLTGSAYTQYF
- TRBJ1-4 - TRBV15 TGTGCCACCAGCAGAGCCAGGATAAATGAAAAACTGTTTTTT CATSRARINEKLFF
- TRBJ2-7 - TRBV11-2 TGTGCCAGCAGCTCAGGACCGTCAGCTCTAGGATACGAGCAGTACTTC CASSSGPSALGYEQYF
- TRBJ1-3 - TRBV4-3 TGCGCCAGCAGCCAAAGGGGTTCTGGAAACACCATATATTTT CASSQRGSGNTIYF
once TRBJ2-7 - TRBV6-1 TGTGCCAGCAGTGAATGGCCTCCGGGACGGTACGAGCAGTACTTC CASSEWPPGRYEQYF
- TRBJ2-1 - TRBV19 TGTGCCAGTAGCCATCGCGGGGTGGTTAATGAGCAGTTCTTC CASSHRGVVNEQFF
- TRBJ2-7 - TRBV27 TGTGCCAGCAGTTTATCGTTGACCTACGAGCAGTACTTC CASSLSLTYEQYF
- TRBJ2-1 TRBD1 TRBV27 TGTGCCAGCAGTCACGGGACAGGGTCGACCAATGAGCAGTTCTTC CASSHGTGSTNEQFF
- TRBJ1-5 - TRBV9 TGTGCCAGCAGCGTAGGGGACGGAGGCAATCAGCCCCAGCATTTT CASSVGDGGNQPQHF
- TRBJ1-1 - TRBV19 TGTGCCAGTAGTCCCCCTGGGCCGGCTGAAGCTTTCTTT CASSPPGPAEAFF
- TRBJ2-1 - TRBV5-1 TGCGCCAGCAGCTCGGATAAGTTGAGCTCCTACAATGAGCAGTTCTTC CASSSDKLSSYNEQFF
- TRBJ2-1 TRBD1 TRBV6-4 TGTGCCAGCAGCCCCGACAGGGACTCCTACAATGAGCAGTTCTTC CASSPDRDSYNEQFF
- TRBJ2-1 TRBD2 TRBV28 TGTGCCAGCAGCCCGAGGACTAGTCTGGAGGACGAGCAGTTCTTC CASSPRTSLEDEQFF
- TRBJ2-7 TRBD2 TRBV28 TGTGCCGCGGGGGACCGATCGTACGAGCAGTACTTC CAAGDRSYEQYF
few TRBJ1-5 TRBD1 TRBV11-2 TGTGCCAGCAGCGATGGGACAGACCTAAATCAGCCCCAGCATTTT CASSDGTDLNQPQHF
once TRBJ2-7 - TRBV5-1 TGCGCCAGCAGCTTGGGGAGGGGCTCCTACGAGCAGTACTTC CASSLGRGSYEQYF
- TRBJ1-1 - TRBV6-5 TGTGCCAGCAGTAGCTCGGAGGCTGAAGCTTTCTTT CASSSSEAEAFF
- TRBJ1-6 - TRBV4-1 TGCGCCAGCAGCCAAGATCCCGGACAGTCAAATTCACCCCTCCACTTT CASSQDPGQSNSPLHF
- TRBJ2-1 - TRBV27 TGTGCCAGCAGCCAGGGGTCCTACAATGAGCAGTTCTTC CASSQGSYNEQFF
- TRBJ2-1 TRBD2 TRBV29-1 TGCAGCATAATCGGGACTAGCGGCACCGGGAATGAGCAGTTCTTC CSIIGTSGTGNEQFF